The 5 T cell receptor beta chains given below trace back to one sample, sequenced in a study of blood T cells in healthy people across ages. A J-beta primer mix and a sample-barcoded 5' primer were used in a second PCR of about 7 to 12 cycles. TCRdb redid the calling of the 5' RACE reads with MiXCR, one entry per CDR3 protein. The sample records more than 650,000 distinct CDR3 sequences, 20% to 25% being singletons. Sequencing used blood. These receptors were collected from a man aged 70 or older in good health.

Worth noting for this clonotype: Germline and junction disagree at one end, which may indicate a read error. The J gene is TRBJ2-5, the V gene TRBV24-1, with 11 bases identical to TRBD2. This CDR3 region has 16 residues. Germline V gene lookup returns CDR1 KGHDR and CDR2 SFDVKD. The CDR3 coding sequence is TGTGCCGCCAGTGACCTCGGACTAGCGGGTCGGGAGACCCAGTACTTC. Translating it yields CAASDLGLAGRETQYF.

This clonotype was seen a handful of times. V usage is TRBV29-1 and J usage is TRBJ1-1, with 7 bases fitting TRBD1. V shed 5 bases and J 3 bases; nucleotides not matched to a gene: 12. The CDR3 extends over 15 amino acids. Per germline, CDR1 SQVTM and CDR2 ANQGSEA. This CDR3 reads CSVLRGQLLDTEAFF. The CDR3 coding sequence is TGCAGCGTTTTAAGGGGGCAGCTTTTGGACACTGAAGCTTTCTTT.

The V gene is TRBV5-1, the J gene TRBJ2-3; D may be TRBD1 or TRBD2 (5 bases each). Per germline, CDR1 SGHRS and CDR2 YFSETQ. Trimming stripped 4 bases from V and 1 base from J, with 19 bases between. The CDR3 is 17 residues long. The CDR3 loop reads CASSGGWAHQGTDTQYF. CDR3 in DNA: TGCGCCAGCAGCGGGGGATGGGCTCACCAAGGCACAGATACGCAGTATTTT.

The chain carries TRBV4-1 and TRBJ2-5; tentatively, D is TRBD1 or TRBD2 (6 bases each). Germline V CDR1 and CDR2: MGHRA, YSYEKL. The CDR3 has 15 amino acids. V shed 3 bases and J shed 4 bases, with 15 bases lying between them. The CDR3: CASSHRGGPVETQYF. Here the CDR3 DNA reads TGCGCCAGCAGCCACCGAGGGGGGCCCGTAGAGACCCAGTACTTC.

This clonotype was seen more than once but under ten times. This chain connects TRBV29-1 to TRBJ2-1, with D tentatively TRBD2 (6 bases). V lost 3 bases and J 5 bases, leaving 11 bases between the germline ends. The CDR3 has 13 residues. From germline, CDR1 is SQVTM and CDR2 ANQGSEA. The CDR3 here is CSVEGRTHNEQFF. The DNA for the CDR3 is TGCAGCGTTGAGGGGAGGACCCACAATGAGCAGTTCTTC.